Listed below are T cell receptor beta chains from one sample, sequenced in a study of T cell responses to AZD1222 COVID-19 vaccine. Profiling relied on immunoSEQ multiplex PCR, and the TCRdb table lists in-frame clones only, not all of them. The sample has approximately 94,000 clones; about 90% are singletons. The sample in question was peripheral blood, obtained on day 0 of AZD1222 vaccination. These receptors were obtained from an adult in good health. CDR3s include the opening cysteine and the closing phenylalanine or tryptophan. The order of the fields is D gene, J gene, V gene, clone size, CDR3 protein, CDR3 DNA. The D gene is left open where the match is weak. Part of the rows lack a size; the others show once, few, many or a class for expanded clones.

TRBD1 TRBJ1-5 TRBV10-3 NA CAISERTGISNQPQHF TGTGCCATCAGTGAACGGACAGGGATTAGCAATCAGCCCCAGCATTTT
NA TRBJ1-6 TRBV11-2 NA CASSSVTKDSNSPLHF TGTGCCAGCAGCTCCGTAACCAAGGACAGCAATTCACCCCTCCACTTT
TRBD2 TRBJ2-3 TRBV7-2 NA CASSSPHSGTSTDTQYF TGTGCCAGCAGCTCGCCCCATAGCGGGACTAGCACAGATACGCAGTATTTT
NA TRBJ1-6 TRBV30 NA CAWSWGNNSPLHF TGTGCCTGGAGCTGGGGCAATAATTCACCCCTCCACTTT
TRBD2 TRBJ2-1 TRBV5-1 NA CASSLLAGVDNEQFF TGCGCCAGCAGCTTATTAGCGGGAGTAGACAATGAGCAGTTCTTC
TRBD1 TRBJ1-5 TRBV27 NA CASSGTGEGQPQHF TGTGCCAGCAGTGGAACAGGGGAGGGTCAGCCCCAGCATTTT
TRBD2 TRBJ2-2 TRBV5-1 NA CASSPFGGRTGELFF TGCGCCAGCAGCCCCTTTGGCGGGAGAACCGGGGAGCTGTTTTTT
TRBD1 TRBJ2-7 TRBV4-1 NA CASSQGQGAGEQYF TGCGCCAGCAGCCAAGGCCAGGGGGCGGGCGAGCAGTACTTC
NA TRBJ1-2 TRBV14 NA CASSQGMGYGYTF TGTGCCAGCAGCCAAGGGATGGGCTATGGCTACACCTTC
TRBD1 TRBJ2-1 TRBV7-2 NA CASSLGQGSSYNEQFF TGTGCCAGCAGCCTAGGACAGGGGAGCTCCTACAATGAGCAGTTCTTC
NA TRBJ1-5 TRBV28 once CASSSPGTGNQPQHF TGTGCCAGCAGTTCACCTGGGACGGGGAATCAGCCCCAGCATTTT
NA TRBJ2-7 TRBV7-9 NA CASSSQPYEQYF TGTGCCAGCAGCTCCCAGCCGTACGAGCAGTACTTC
NA TRBJ2-5 TRBV7-3 few CASSFAGQETQYF TGTGCCAGCAGCTTCGCCGGACAAGAGACCCAGTACTTC
NA TRBJ1-3 TRBV6-6 NA CASSPGDLSGNTIYF TGTGCCAGCAGTCCTGGGGATTTATCCGGAAACACCATATATTTT
TRBD2 TRBJ2-7 TRBV5-4 once CASSLYAGRALYEQYF TGTGCCAGCAGCTTGTATGCGGGGAGGGCCCTCTACGAGCAGTACTTC
NA TRBJ1-4 TRBV11-3 NA CASSQRTRWATNEKLFF TGTGCCAGCAGTCAGAGGACCCGGTGGGCAACTAATGAAAAACTGTTTTTT
NA TRBJ1-6 TRBV2 once CASSDGLVYNSPLHF TGTGCCAGCAGTGATGGGCTGGTCTATAATTCACCCCTCCACTTT
TRBD2 TRBJ2-3 TRBV28 NA CASSFQREGTDTQYF TGTGCCAGCAGTTTCCAGCGGGAGGGAACAGATACGCAGTATTTT
NA TRBJ2-7 TRBV28 NA CASSGGTPGEQYF TGTGCCAGCAGTGGTGGGACACCGGGAGAGCAGTACTTC
NA TRBJ1-5 TRBV5-1 NA CASRRQLGQPQHF TGCGCCAGCAGACGACAGCTCGGTCAGCCCCAGCATTTT
NA TRBJ1-1 TRBV28 NA CATQGLEAFF TGTGCCACCCAGGGGCTAGAAGCTTTCTTT
NA TRBJ2-5 TRBV21-1 NA CASSPRTGREETQYF TGTGCCAGCAGCCCTCGGACAGGGAGGGAGGAGACCCAGTACTTC
TRBD2 TRBJ2-3 TRBV28 once CASSSEITGTSGSSTDTQYF TGTGCCAGCAGTTCGGAGATAACCGGGACTAGCGGGAGTAGCACAGATACGCAGTATTTT
NA TRBJ2-7 TRBV11-2 NA CASVGASSEQYF TGTGCCAGCGTCGGGGCAAGCTCCGAGCAGTACTTC
NA TRBJ1-3 TRBV25-1 NA CASSEAVQSSGNTIYF TGTGCCAGCAGTGAAGCAGTACAAAGCTCTGGAAACACCATATATTTT
NA TRBJ2-7 TRBV7-8 NA CASRAYQGPSYEQYF TGTGCCAGCAGGGCTTATCAGGGGCCCTCCTACGAGCAGTACTTC
NA TRBJ1-2 TRBV20-1 NA CSARGAAHTF TGCAGTGCGCGAGGGGCGGCACACACCTTC
TRBD1 TRBJ2-1 TRBV4-2 once CASSQYGEDRGLYNEQFF TGTGCCAGCAGCCAATATGGGGAAGACAGGGGGCTCTACAATGAGCAGTTCTTC
NA TRBJ2-1 TRBV7-6 once CASSFGGENTYNEQFF TGTGCCAGCAGCTTCGGCGGGGAGAATACCTACAATGAGCAGTTCTTC
TRBD1 TRBJ1-4 TRBV6-6 NA CASSSRPEGQGPPMFF TGTGCCAGCAGTTCAAGACCGGAGGGACAGGGGCCCCCTATGTTTTTT
NA TRBJ2-5 TRBV18 NA CASSPGETQYF TGTGCCAGCTCTCCGGGGGAGACCCAGTACTTC
TRBD2 TRBJ2-5 TRBV2 NA CASRIYSGRTQETQYF TGTGCCAGCAGGATCTATAGCGGGAGGACCCAAGAGACCCAGTACTTC
NA TRBJ1-3 TRBV6-5 NA CASSKDGSSGNTIYF TGTGCCAGCAGTAAGGACGGGAGCTCTGGAAACACCATATATTTT
NA TRBJ2-7 TRBV7-9 once CASSLALEQYF TGTGCCAGCAGCTTAGCGCTGGAGCAGTACTTC
NA TRBJ1-2 TRBV6-1 NA CASSEDGFYGYTF TGTGCCAGCAGTGAAGACGGCTTCTATGGCTACACCTTC
NA TRBJ2-1 TRBV6-5 NA CASSYHNNEQFF TGTGCCAGCAGTTACCATAATAATGAGCAGTTCTTC
NA TRBJ2-1 TRBV7-2 NA CASSLGRSIFGFHNEQFF TGTGCCAGCAGCTTAGGACGCAGTATATTTGGGTTTCACAATGAGCAGTTCTTC
NA TRBJ1-3 TRBV10-3 NA CAISESGRDGNTIYF TGTGCCATCAGTGAGTCAGGTCGAGATGGAAACACCATATATTTT
TRBD2 TRBJ2-1 TRBV5-1 NA CASDPGTSGYNEQFF TGCGCCAGCGACCCCGGGACTAGCGGTTACAATGAGCAGTTCTTC
NA TRBJ2-1 TRBV11-2 NA CASSLAGISNEQFF TGTGCCAGCAGCTTAGCCGGGATATCCAATGAGCAGTTCTTC